Listed below are T cell receptor beta chains from one sample, sequenced in a study of CD8+ T cells in alopecia areata. TCRdb keeps only in-frame clones here, not all; method: immunoSEQ multiplex PCR. The table has approximately 150,000 clones, approximately 50% seen once; the top ten hold about 1%. The sample was CD4+ T cells sorted from blood, taken at week 0. The receptor source for this set is a human donor with alopecia areata. Each CDR3 is given with its conserved first and last residue. D genes are given only for firm matches. The listing skips clone size in some rows; elsewhere it reads once, few, many or a size class.

abundance: .
d_gene: .
v_gene: TRBV19
j_gene: TRBJ2-7
CDR3aa: CASRASAEQQYF
CDR3nt: TGTGCCAGTAGGGCCTCGGCCGAGCAGCAGTACTTC

abundance: few
d_gene: .
v_gene: TRBV28
j_gene: TRBJ2-5
CDR3aa: CASSWGVATQYF
CDR3nt: TGTGCCAGCAGTTGGGGCGTGGCGACCCAGTACTTC

abundance: once
d_gene: .
v_gene: TRBV6-1
j_gene: TRBJ1-4
CDR3aa: CASSEAPVRTNEKLFF
CDR3nt: TGTGCCAGCAGTGAGGCCCCCGTTCGGACTAATGAAAAACTGTTTTTT

abundance: few
d_gene: .
v_gene: TRBV10-3
j_gene: TRBJ2-7
CDR3aa: CAISQGSNEQYF
CDR3nt: TGTGCCATCTCCCAGGGTAGCAACGAGCAGTACTTC

abundance: many
d_gene: .
v_gene: TRBV27
j_gene: TRBJ1-5
CDR3aa: CASSPNMPGQPQHF
CDR3nt: TGTGCCAGCAGCCCCAATATGCCGGGACAGCCCCAGCATTTT

abundance: many
d_gene: .
v_gene: TRBV14
j_gene: TRBJ2-6
CDR3aa: CASSHLFSGANVLTF
CDR3nt: TGTGCCAGCAGCCACCTTTTTTCTGGGGCCAACGTCCTGACTTTC

abundance: .
d_gene: TRBD1
v_gene: TRBV29-1
j_gene: TRBJ2-1
CDR3aa: CSVRDSSYNEQFF
CDR3nt: TGCAGCGTCAGGGACAGTAGTTACAATGAGCAGTTCTTC

abundance: .
d_gene: .
v_gene: TRBV2
j_gene: TRBJ2-1
CDR3aa: CASSEVHGGHNEQFF
CDR3nt: TGTGCCAGCAGTGAAGTTCACGGCGGGCACAATGAGCAGTTCTTC

abundance: .
d_gene: .
v_gene: TRBV5-1
j_gene: TRBJ1-5
CDR3aa: CASSGGAGQPQHF
CDR3nt: TGCGCCAGCAGCGGGGGGGCCGGCCAGCCCCAGCATTTT

abundance: few
d_gene: TRBD2
v_gene: TRBV29-1
j_gene: TRBJ2-1
CDR3aa: CSVAGRLAENEQFF
CDR3nt: TGCAGCGTCGCTGGGCGGCTAGCGGAGAATGAGCAGTTCTTC

abundance: .
d_gene: .
v_gene: TRBV30
j_gene: TRBJ2-7
CDR3aa: CAWSDDRSGYEQYF
CDR3nt: TGTGCCTGGAGTGACGACAGATCGGGGTACGAGCAGTACTTC

abundance: .
d_gene: TRBD2
v_gene: TRBV7-3
j_gene: TRBJ2-3
CDR3aa: CASSSGTSSTQYF
CDR3nt: TGTGCCAGCAGCTCGGGGACTAGCTCAACGCAGTATTTT

abundance: .
d_gene: .
v_gene: TRBV30
j_gene: TRBJ2-3
CDR3aa: CAWSVPGDPDTQYF
CDR3nt: TGTGCCTGGAGTGTCCCGGGAGACCCAGATACGCAGTATTTT